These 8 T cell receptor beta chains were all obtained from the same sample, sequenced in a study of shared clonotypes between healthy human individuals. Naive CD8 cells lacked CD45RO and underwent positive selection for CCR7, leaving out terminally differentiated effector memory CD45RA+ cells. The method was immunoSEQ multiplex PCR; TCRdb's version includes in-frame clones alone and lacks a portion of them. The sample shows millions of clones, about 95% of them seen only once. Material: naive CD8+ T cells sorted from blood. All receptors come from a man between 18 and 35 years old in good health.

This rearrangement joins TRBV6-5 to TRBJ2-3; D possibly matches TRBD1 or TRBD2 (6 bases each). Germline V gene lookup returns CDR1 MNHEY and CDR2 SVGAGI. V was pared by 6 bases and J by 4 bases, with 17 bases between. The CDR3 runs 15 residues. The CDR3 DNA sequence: TGTGCCAGCAGCCCCGGGGGCAGTCGGGCAGATACGCAGTATTTT. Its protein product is CASSPGGSRADTQYF.

CDR3 region: CASSQDSYLNTEAFF. The CDR3 DNA sequence: TGCGCCAGCAGCCAGGACAGTTACCTGAACACTGAAGCTTTCTTT. V is TRBV5-1 and J is TRBJ1-1, with D possibly TRBD1 on 6 matching bases. This CDR3 has 15 residues. Germline V gene lookup returns CDR1 SGHRS and CDR2 YFSETQ. Trimming stripped 4 bases from V and 0 bases from J, with 13 bases between.

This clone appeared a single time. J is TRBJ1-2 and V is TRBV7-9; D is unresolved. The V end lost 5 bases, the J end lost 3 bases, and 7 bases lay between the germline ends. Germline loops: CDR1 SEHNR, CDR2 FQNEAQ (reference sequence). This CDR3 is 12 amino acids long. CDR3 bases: TGTGCCAGCAGCGCGGCGGACTATGGCTACACCTTC. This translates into CASSAADYGYTF.

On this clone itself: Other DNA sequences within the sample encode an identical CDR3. The CDR3, as DNA: TGTGCCAGCAGCTTGGCACAGGACTACGAGCAGTACTTC. This translates into CASSLAQDYEQYF. The chain joins TRBV11-2 to TRBJ2-7; TRBD1 might be the D (5 bases). The CDR3 is 13 residues long. The germline gives CDR1 SGHAT, CDR2 FQNNGV. The ends were cut back, 3 bases at V and 3 bases at J, with 9 bases in the middle.

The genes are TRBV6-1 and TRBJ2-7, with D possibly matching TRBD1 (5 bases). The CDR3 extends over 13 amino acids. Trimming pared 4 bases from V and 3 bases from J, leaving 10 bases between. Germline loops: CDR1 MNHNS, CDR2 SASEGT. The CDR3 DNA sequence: TGTGCCAGCAGTGGGGGCCAACTCTACGAGCAGTACTTC. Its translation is CASSGGQLYEQYF.

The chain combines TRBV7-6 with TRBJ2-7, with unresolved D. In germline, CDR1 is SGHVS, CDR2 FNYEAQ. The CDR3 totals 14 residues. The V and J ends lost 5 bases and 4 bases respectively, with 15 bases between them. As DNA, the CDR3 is TGTGCCAGCAGCCCCCGGAGTAGTAAATACGAGCAGTACTTC. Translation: CASSPRSSKYEQYF. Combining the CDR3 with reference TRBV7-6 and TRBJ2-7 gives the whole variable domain GAGVSQSPRYKVTKRGQDVALRCDPISGHVSLYWYRQALGQGPEFLTYFNYEAQQDKSGLPNDRFSAERPEGSISTLTIQRTEQRDSAMYRCASSPRSSKYEQYFGPGTRLTVT.

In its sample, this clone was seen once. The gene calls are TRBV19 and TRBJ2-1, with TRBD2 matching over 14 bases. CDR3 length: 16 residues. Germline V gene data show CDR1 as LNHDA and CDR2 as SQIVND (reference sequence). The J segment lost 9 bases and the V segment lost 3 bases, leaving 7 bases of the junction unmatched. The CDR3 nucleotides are TGTGCCAGTAGTATGGGGACTAGCGGGAGTTTAGGTGAGCAGTTCTTC. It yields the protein CASSMGTSGSLGEQFF.

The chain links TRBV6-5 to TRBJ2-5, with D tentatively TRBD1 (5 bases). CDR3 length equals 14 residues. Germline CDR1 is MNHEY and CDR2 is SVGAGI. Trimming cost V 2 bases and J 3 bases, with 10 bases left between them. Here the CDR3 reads CASSYTTEEETQYF. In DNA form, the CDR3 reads TGTGCCAGCAGTTACACGACAGAGGAAGAGACCCAGTACTTC.